This is a list of T cell receptor beta chains from one sample in a study of response to subunit inactivated influenza vaccine. TCRdb re-derived calls from the RT-PCR reads in MiXCR, one entry per CDR3 protein. The repertoire has 150,000 to 200,000 distinct CDR3 sequences, about 12% of them found once; the top ten carry over 25%. This same sample was also taken into another study, of T cells expressing NK-cell markers.

The input for sequencing was CD8+ T cells sorted from PBMCs, taken 11 to 12 days after vaccination. Receptors originate from a man in his forties or fifties who received an inactivated influenza vaccine. Both conserved end residues are part of each CDR3. Fields, in order: D gene, CDR3 length, J gene, V gene, clone size, CDR3 protein, CDR3 DNA. The D gene is left open where the match is weak. Clone sizes are given selectively: once, few, many, or a class where the clone is expanded.

D: NA; length: 16; J: TRBJ2-4; V: TRBV20-1; size: many; CDR3: CSARDLRGTFKNIQYF; DNA: TGCAGTGCTAGAGACCTCAGGGGGACTTTCAAAAACATTCAGTACTTC
D: TRBD1; length: 13; J: TRBJ2-2; V: TRBV6-1; size: NA; CDR3: CASRTGGLGELFF; DNA: TGTGCCAGCCGCACAGGGGGCCTCGGGGAGCTGTTTTTT
D: NA; length: 12; J: TRBJ2-1; V: TRBV20-1; size: few; CDR3: CSARQANNEQFF; DNA: TGCAGTGCTAGACAGGCGAACAATGAGCAGTTCTTC
D: TRBD1; length: 18; J: TRBJ2-5; V: TRBV11-1; size: NA; CDR3: CASSFTGTGRLMLETQYF; DNA: TGTGCCAGCAGTTTTACCGGGACAGGGCGTCTGATGTTGGAGACCCAGTACTTC
D: TRBD1; length: 14; J: TRBJ1-5; V: TRBV29-1; size: NA; CDR3: CSVGQGGSNQPQHF; DNA: TGCAGCGTAGGACAGGGGGGAAGCAATCAGCCCCAGCATTTT
D: TRBD2; length: 16; J: TRBJ2-1; V: TRBV30; size: few; CDR3: CAWSNGEGGPYNEQFF; DNA: TGTGCCTGGAGTAATGGGGAGGGAGGGCCCTACAATGAGCAGTTCTTC
D: NA; length: 16; J: TRBJ2-3; V: TRBV7-2; size: few; CDR3: CASSLPWETVTDTQYF; DNA: TGTGCCAGCAGCCTCCCCTGGGAGACAGTGACAGATACGCAGTATTTT
D: TRBD2; length: 18; J: TRBJ2-1; V: TRBV29-1; size: NA; CDR3: CSALGESASGRTYNEQFF; DNA: TGCAGCGCGTTGGGGGAGTCGGCTAGCGGGAGAACCTACAATGAGCAGTTCTTC
D: NA; length: 14; J: TRBJ2-3; V: TRBV7-9; size: NA; CDR3: CASSFPDSTDTQYF; DNA: TGTGCCAGCAGCTTTCCCGACAGCACAGATACGCAGTATTTT
D: NA; length: 15; J: TRBJ1-1; V: TRBV6-5; size: few; CDR3: CASSYSAGANTEAFF; DNA: TGTGCCAGCAGTTACTCTGCAGGGGCGAACACTGAAGCTTTCTTT
D: NA; length: 11; J: TRBJ2-5; V: TRBV20-1; size: NA; CDR3: CSAREIGTQYF; DNA: TGCAGTGCTCGGGAAATTGGGACCCAGTACTTC
D: NA; length: 15; J: TRBJ2-1; V: TRBV4-3; size: many; CDR3: CASSQTYSSYNEQFF; DNA: TGCGCCAGCAGCCAAACGTATAGCTCCTACAATGAGCAGTTCTTC
D: NA; length: 17; J: TRBJ2-3; V: TRBV4-3; size: medium-sized; CDR3: CASSQDGGTRGSDTQYF; DNA: TGCGCCAGCAGCCAAGATGGCGGCACACGGGGATCAGATACGCAGTATTTT
D: TRBD2; length: 14; J: TRBJ2-1; V: TRBV28; size: few; CDR3: CASSEREAAFGQFF; DNA: TGTGCCAGCAGTGAGCGGGAGGCGGCCTTTGGGCAGTTCTTC
D: NA; length: 13; J: TRBJ1-2; V: TRBV7-2; size: NA; CDR3: CASSLKGNYGYTF; DNA: TGTGCCAGCAGCTTAAAAGGGAACTATGGCTACACCTTC
D: TRBD2; length: 18; J: TRBJ2-5; V: TRBV28; size: NA; CDR3: CASSWELGASGVQETQYF; DNA: TGTGCCAGCAGCTGGGAATTAGGGGCTAGCGGGGTGCAAGAGACCCAGTACTTC
D: NA; length: 12; J: TRBJ1-2; V: TRBV12-3/TRBV12-4; size: few; CDR3: CAILQAGSGYTF; DNA: TGTGCCATTTTACAGGCAGGGAGCGGCTACACCTTC
D: TRBD2; length: 17; J: TRBJ2-7; V: TRBV28; size: many; CDR3: CASPLEGKRDARYEQYF; DNA: TGTGCCAGCCCTCTTGAAGGGAAGCGGGACGCTCGCTACGAGCAGTACTTC
D: NA; length: 14; J: TRBJ2-5; V: TRBV20-1; size: NA; CDR3: CSARAIGGGETQYF; DNA: TGCAGTGCCCGGGCAATTGGCGGTGGAGAGACCCAGTACTTC
D: NA; length: 13; J: TRBJ2-7; V: TRBV6-2/TRBV6-3; size: NA; CDR3: CASSLLASVEQYF; DNA: TGTGCCAGCAGTCTACTCGCGTCGGTTGAGCAGTACTTC
D: TRBD2; length: 16; J: TRBJ2-5; V: TRBV20-1; size: NA; CDR3: CSARDLAGGIQETQYF; DNA: TGCAGTGCTAGAGATTTAGCGGGGGGAATCCAAGAGACCCAGTACTTC
D: NA; length: 13; J: TRBJ1-5; V: TRBV2; size: NA; CDR3: CASDSAGNQPQHF; DNA: TGTGCCAGCGACAGCGCGGGCAATCAGCCCCAGCATTTT
D: NA; length: 11; J: TRBJ2-5; V: TRBV10-2; size: few; CDR3: CASRAGGTQYF; DNA: TGCGCCTCCCGGGCAGGAGGGACCCAGTACTTC
D: TRBD1; length: 18; J: TRBJ2-5; V: TRBV7-3; size: NA; CDR3: CASSLHPPPGQGRETQYF; DNA: TGTGCCAGCAGCTTGCACCCTCCTCCGGGACAGGGTCGGGAGACCCAGTACTTC
D: TRBD1; length: 16; J: TRBJ1-2; V: TRBV6-5; size: NA; CDR3: CASSYPDADRPYGYTF; DNA: TGTGCCAGCAGTTACCCCGACGCGGACAGGCCCTATGGCTACACCTTC
D: NA; length: 15; J: TRBJ2-7; V: TRBV7-2; size: few; CDR3: CASSPLGEVDYEQYF; DNA: TGTGCCAGCAGCCCCTTGGGGGAGGTCGACTACGAGCAGTACTTC
D: NA; length: 16; J: TRBJ2-7; V: TRBV11-2; size: NA; CDR3: CASLRRNRYRFPEQYF; DNA: TGTGCCAGCCTACGGCGGAACAGATACAGGTTCCCCGAGCAGTACTTC
D: NA; length: 16; J: TRBJ1-5; V: TRBV28; size: many; CDR3: CASSYIQSFDNQPQHF; DNA: TGTGCCAGCAGTTATATACAGTCTTTTGACAATCAGCCCCAGCATTTT
D: TRBD2; length: 14; J: TRBJ2-7; V: TRBV6-1; size: few; CDR3: CASRWTSGAYEQYF; DNA: TGTGCCAGCAGATGGACTAGCGGGGCCTACGAGCAGTACTTC
D: TRBD2; length: 15; J: TRBJ2-7; V: TRBV19; size: NA; CDR3: CASSPYSGSSYEQYF; DNA: TGTGCCAGTAGTCCTTATAGCGGGAGCTCCTACGAGCAGTACTTC
D: NA; length: 16; J: TRBJ2-7; V: TRBV19; size: NA; CDR3: CASSIGAGRLYYEQYF; DNA: TGTGCCAGTAGTATAGGGGCAGGACGTCTGTACTACGAGCAGTACTTC
D: NA; length: 16; J: TRBJ2-5; V: TRBV11-2; size: few; CDR3: CASSPLGQGPQETQYF; DNA: TGTGCCAGCAGCCCCCTTGGTCAGGGGCCGCAAGAGACCCAGTACTTC
D: TRBD1; length: 13; J: TRBJ2-7; V: TRBV20-1; size: few; CDR3: CSADRTGGYEQYF; DNA: TGCAGTGCTGACCGGACAGGGGGGTACGAGCAGTACTTC
D: TRBD1; length: 15; J: TRBJ2-7; V: TRBV6-5; size: many; CDR3: CASSFAGGAAYEQYF; DNA: TGTGCCAGCAGTTTCGCAGGGGGCGCCGCCTACGAGCAGTACTTC
D: TRBD1; length: 14; J: TRBJ1-1; V: TRBV13; size: NA; CDR3: CASSQTGLNTEAFF; DNA: TGTGCCAGCAGCCAGACAGGGTTGAACACTGAAGCTTTCTTT
D: NA; length: 16; J: TRBJ2-3; V: TRBV7-4; size: few; CDR3: CASSLPFRGSTDTQYF; DNA: TGTGCCAGCAGCTTGCCGTTCCGCGGAAGCACAGATACGCAGTATTTT
D: NA; length: 12; J: TRBJ2-5; V: TRBV29-1; size: few; CDR3: CSVLQDDWAQYF; DNA: TGCAGCGTGCTACAGGACGATTGGGCCCAGTACTTC
D: TRBD2; length: 16; J: TRBJ2-5; V: TRBV28; size: few; CDR3: CASSLVGLAGEETQYF; DNA: TGTGCCAGCAGTTTAGTGGGACTAGCGGGAGAAGAGACCCAGTACTTC
D: TRBD2; length: 15; J: TRBJ2-7; V: TRBV14; size: NA; CDR3: CASSQSTSDSYEQYF; DNA: TGTGCCAGCAGCCAATCGACTAGCGACTCCTACGAGCAGTACTTC
D: TRBD2; length: 17; J: TRBJ2-1; V: TRBV11-2; size: NA; CDR3: CASTLTSGRGYGNEQFF; DNA: TGTGCCAGCACCTTGACTAGCGGGAGGGGTTACGGGAATGAGCAGTTCTTC
D: NA; length: 16; J: TRBJ2-2; V: TRBV5-6; size: NA; CDR3: CASSLDLRAYAGELFF; DNA: TGTGCCAGCAGCTTGGACCTCAGGGCGTACGCCGGGGAGCTGTTTTTT
D: TRBD2; length: 14; J: TRBJ2-7; V: TRBV20-1; size: many; CDR3: CSARETSGLYEQYF; DNA: TGCAGTGCTAGAGAGACTAGCGGCCTTTACGAGCAGTACTTC
D: TRBD2; length: 16; J: TRBJ2-7; V: TRBV2; size: few; CDR3: CASSGGRREVSYEQYF; DNA: TGTGCCAGCAGTGGAGGACGGCGGGAGGTGTCCTACGAGCAGTACTTC
D: NA; length: 15; J: TRBJ2-5; V: TRBV7-8; size: few; CDR3: CASSLASGVRETQYF; DNA: TGTGCCAGCAGCTTAGCGTCGGGGGTCAGAGAGACCCAGTACTTC
D: TRBD2; length: 15; J: TRBJ2-1; V: TRBV4-3; size: many; CDR3: CASSQRLASYNEQFF; DNA: TGCGCCAGCAGCCAAAGACTAGCCTCCTACAATGAGCAGTTCTTC
D: NA; length: 14; J: TRBJ2-3; V: TRBV28; size: few; CDR3: CASSWSSSTDTQYF; DNA: TGTGCCAGCAGTTGGTCCTCTAGCACAGATACGCAGTATTTT
D: TRBD2; length: 16; J: TRBJ2-2; V: TRBV20-1; size: NA; CDR3: CSALAGLAGLAGELFF; DNA: TGCAGTGCCCTAGCGGGACTAGCGGGACTCGCCGGGGAGCTGTTTTTT
D: NA; length: 16; J: TRBJ2-1; V: TRBV24-1; size: few; CDR3: CATSDWTGYFHNEQFF; DNA: TGTGCCACCAGTGATTGGACTGGCTATTTCCACAATGAGCAGTTCTTC
D: NA; length: 15; J: TRBJ2-1; V: TRBV7-8; size: few; CDR3: CASSLETGGHLKQFF; DNA: TGTGCCAGCAGCTTAGAGACCGGGGGTCATTTGAAGCAGTTCTTC
D: TRBD2; length: 16; J: TRBJ2-3; V: TRBV7-9; size: few; CDR3: CASSQDWAGAADTQYF; DNA: TGTGCCAGCAGCCAGGACTGGGCGGGAGCGGCAGATACGCAGTATTTT
D: TRBD2; length: 18; J: TRBJ2-7; V: TRBV14; size: few; CDR3: CASSQESWEGGPFYEQYF; DNA: TGTGCCAGCAGCCAAGAAAGTTGGGAGGGAGGGCCTTTCTACGAGCAGTACTTC
D: NA; length: 16; J: TRBJ2-2; V: TRBV7-2; size: NA; CDR3: CASSTRGVSNTGELFF; DNA: TGTGCCAGCAGTACCAGGGGAGTTTCGAACACCGGGGAGCTGTTTTTT